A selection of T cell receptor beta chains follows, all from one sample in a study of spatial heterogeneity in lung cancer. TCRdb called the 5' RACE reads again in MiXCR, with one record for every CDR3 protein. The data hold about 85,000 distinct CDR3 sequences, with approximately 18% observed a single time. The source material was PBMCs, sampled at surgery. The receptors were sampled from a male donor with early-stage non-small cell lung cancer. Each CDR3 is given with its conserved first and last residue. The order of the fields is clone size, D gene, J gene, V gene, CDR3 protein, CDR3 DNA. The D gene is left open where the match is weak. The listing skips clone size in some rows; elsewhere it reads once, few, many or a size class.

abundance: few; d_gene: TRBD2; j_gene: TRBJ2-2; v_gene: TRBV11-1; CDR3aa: CASSSLRGLAGTGELFF; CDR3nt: TGTGCCAGCAGCTCCCTCCGAGGGCTAGCGGGGACCGGGGAGCTGTTTTTT
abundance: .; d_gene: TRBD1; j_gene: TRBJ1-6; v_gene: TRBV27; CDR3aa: CASRGQGDNSPLHF; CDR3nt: TGTGCCAGCAGAGGACAGGGGGACAATTCACCCCTCCACTTT
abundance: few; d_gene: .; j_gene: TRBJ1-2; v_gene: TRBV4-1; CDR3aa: CASSQDIGRGSHGYTF; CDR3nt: TGCGCCAGCAGCCAAGATATAGGTAGGGGATCGCATGGCTACACCTTC
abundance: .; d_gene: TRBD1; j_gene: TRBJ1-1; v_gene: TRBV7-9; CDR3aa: CASSFPTGRGTEAFF; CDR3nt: TGTGCCAGCAGCTTCCCGACAGGGAGGGGGACTGAAGCTTTCTTT
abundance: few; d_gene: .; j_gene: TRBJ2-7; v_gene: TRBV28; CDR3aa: CASSWGTYEQYF; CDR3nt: TGTGCCAGCAGTTGGGGAACCTACGAGCAGTACTTC
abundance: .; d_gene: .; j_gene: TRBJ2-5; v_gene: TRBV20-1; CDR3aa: CSARSSPGTETQYF; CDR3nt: TGCAGTGCTAGATCCTCCCCCGGGACAGAGACCCAGTACTTC
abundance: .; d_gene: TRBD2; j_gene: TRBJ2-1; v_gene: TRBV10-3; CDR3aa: CAMAAGGIRDEQFF; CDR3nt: TGTGCCATGGCAGCGGGAGGTATAAGGGATGAGCAGTTCTTC
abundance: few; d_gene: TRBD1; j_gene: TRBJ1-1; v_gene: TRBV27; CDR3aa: CASSFQLGTGYEAFF; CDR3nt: TGTGCCAGCAGTTTCCAATTAGGGACAGGTTATGAAGCTTTCTTT
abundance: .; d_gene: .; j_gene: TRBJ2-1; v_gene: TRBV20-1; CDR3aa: CSARDADKYNEQFF; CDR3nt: TGCAGTGCTAGAGACGCGGACAAGTACAATGAGCAGTTCTTC
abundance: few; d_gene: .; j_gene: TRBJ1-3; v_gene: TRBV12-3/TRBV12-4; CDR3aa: CASSLQPSGNTIYF; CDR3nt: TGTGCCAGCAGTTTACAACCCTCTGGAAACACCATATATTTT
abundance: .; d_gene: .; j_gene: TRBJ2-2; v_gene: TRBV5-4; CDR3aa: CASSTLGATGELFF; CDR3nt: TGTGCCAGCAGCACTCTAGGGGCGACCGGGGAGCTGTTTTTT
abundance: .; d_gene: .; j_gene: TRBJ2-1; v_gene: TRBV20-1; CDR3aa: CSALLDSPSSYNEQFF; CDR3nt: TGCAGTGCTTTACTCGACTCTCCCAGCTCCTACAATGAGCAGTTCTTC
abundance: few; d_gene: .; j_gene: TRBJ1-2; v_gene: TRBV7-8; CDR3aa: CASSLSDRPSYGYTF; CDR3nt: TGTGCCAGCAGCTTGTCAGACAGGCCGTCCTATGGCTACACCTTC
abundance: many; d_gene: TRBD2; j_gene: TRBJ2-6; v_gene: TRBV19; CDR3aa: CASRQTGRSRSGANVLTF; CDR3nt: TGTGCCAGTAGGCAAACCGGGAGGAGCCGCTCTGGGGCCAACGTCCTGACTTTC
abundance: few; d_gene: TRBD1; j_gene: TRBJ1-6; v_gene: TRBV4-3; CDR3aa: CASSQGTVANSPLHF; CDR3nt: TGCGCCAGCAGCCAGGGGACAGTTGCTAATTCACCCCTCCACTTT
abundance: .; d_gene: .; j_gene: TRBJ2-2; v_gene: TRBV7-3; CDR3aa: CASSSTLNTGELFF; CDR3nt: TGTGCCAGCAGCTCCACCCTCAACACCGGGGAGCTGTTTTTT